The sequence of this T cell receptor beta chain was determined in a study of human T cells and chemical hapten exposure. The study extracted total RNA from unfractionated whole blood. The CDR3 extends over 17 amino acids. V shed 0 bases and J shed 2 bases, with 12 bases lying between them. Per the germline V gene, CDR1 is SGHRS and CDR2 is YFSETQ. In this sample, this clonotype turned up a few times. The library gave individual cDNA molecules unique molecular identifiers. TCRdb passed the 5' RACE reads through MiXCR, listing each CDR3 protein once. The data hold under 150,000 distinct CDR3 sequences, with 15% to 20% observed a single time.

The TCR sequence derives from a human donor in good health. This rearrangement joins TRBV5-1 to TRBJ1-6; D not resolved. The CDR3 spells CASSLERPEAYNSPLHF. The CDR3 DNA sequence: TGCGCCAGCAGCTTGGAACGGCCCGAGGCCTATAATTCACCCCTCCACTTT. The complete variable domain, with remaining parts taken from reference TRBV5-1 and TRBJ1-6, reads KAGVTQTPRYLIKTRGQQVTLSCSPISGHRSVSWYQQTPGQGLQFLFEYFSETQRNKGNFPGRFSGRQFSNSRSEMNVSTLELGDSALYLCASSLERPEAYNSPLHFGNGTRLTVT.